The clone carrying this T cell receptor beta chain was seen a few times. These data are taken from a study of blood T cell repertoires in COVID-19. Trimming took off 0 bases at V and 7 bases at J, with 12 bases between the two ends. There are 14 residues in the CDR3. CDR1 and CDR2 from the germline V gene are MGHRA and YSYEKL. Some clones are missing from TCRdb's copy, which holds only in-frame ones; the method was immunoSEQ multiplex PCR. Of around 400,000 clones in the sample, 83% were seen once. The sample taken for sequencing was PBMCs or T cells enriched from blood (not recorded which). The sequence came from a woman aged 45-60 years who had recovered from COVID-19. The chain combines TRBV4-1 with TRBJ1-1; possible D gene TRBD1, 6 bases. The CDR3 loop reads CASSQDLDRLEAFF. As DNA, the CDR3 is TGCGCCAGCAGCCAAGACTTGGACAGACTTGAAGCTTTCTTT.